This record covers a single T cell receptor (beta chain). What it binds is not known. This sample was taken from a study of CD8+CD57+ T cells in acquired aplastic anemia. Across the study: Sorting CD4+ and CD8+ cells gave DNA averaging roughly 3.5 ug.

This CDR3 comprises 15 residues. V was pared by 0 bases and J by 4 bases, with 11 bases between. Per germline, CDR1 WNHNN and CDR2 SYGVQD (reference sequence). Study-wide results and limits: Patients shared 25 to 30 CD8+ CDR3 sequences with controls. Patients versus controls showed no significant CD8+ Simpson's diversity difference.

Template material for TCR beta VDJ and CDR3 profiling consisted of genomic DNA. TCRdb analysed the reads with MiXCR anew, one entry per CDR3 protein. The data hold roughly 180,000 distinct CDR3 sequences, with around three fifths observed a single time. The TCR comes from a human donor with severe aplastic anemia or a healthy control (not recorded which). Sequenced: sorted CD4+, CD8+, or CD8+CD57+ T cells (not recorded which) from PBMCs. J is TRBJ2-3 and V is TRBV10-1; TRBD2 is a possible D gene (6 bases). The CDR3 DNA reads TGCGCCAGCAGTGAGTCGAAGACTAGGTCAGATACGCAGTATTTT. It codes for CASSESKTRSDTQYF.